This TCR beta chain was recovered during a study of T cell changes during pregnancy in multiple sclerosis. Measured with immunoSEQ multiplex PCR; TCRdb has only the in-frame clones, and not every one. The repertoire has about 80,000 clones, around 90% of them found once; the top ten carry 2.5% to 3%. The sample consisted of peripheral blood, taken before pregnancy. The origin of this receptor is a female donor with multiple sclerosis, enrolled in a pregnancy study.

DNA for the CDR3: TGTGCCAGCAGCGTAGGCTGGCAGGACTCCTCTGGGGCCAACGTCCTGACTTTC. Its translation is CASSVGWQDSSGANVLTF. The chain links TRBV9 to TRBJ2-6; tentatively, D is TRBD2 (5 bases). V lost 0 bases and J lost 0, with 13 bases in between. The CDR3 has 18 residues. Looked up from germline, CDR1 is SGDLS and CDR2 is YYNGEE.